These T cell receptor beta chains were read from a single sample in a study of blood T cells in healthy people across ages. TCRdb redid the calling of the 5' RACE reads with MiXCR, one entry per CDR3 protein. The sample holds 650,000 to 800,000 distinct CDR3 sequences, roughly 44% seen once. The sample was blood. Receptors originate from a man aged 55 to 70 in good health. Both conserved end residues are part of each CDR3. A D gene is named only where the DNA matches it firmly. The size field is filled for only some rows; it gives once, few, many or a size class.

.	many	TRBV29-1	TRBJ1-2	TGCAGCGTTTCCGGGACTTTAAGCTACACCTTC	CSVSGTLSYTF
.	once	TRBV20-1	TRBJ1-2	TGCAGTGCTAAGGACAACTATGGCTACACCTTC	CSAKDNYGYTF
.	.	TRBV18	TRBJ2-5	TGTGCCAGCCGAGCCTTTTACCAAGAGACCCAGTACTTC	CASRAFYQETQYF
TRBD1	.	TRBV20-1	TRBJ2-2	TGCAGTGCTAGAAGACAGGGGGCTAAAATCGGGGAGCTGTTTTTT	CSARRQGAKIGELFF
TRBD1	.	TRBV2	TRBJ2-1	TGTGCCAGCAGTGAAACGGGACAGGGTAGTAATGAGCAGTTCTTC	CASSETGQGSNEQFF
.	few	TRBV5-1	TRBJ2-5	TGCGCCAGCACTACAGAGGGGTCGAGTGAGACCCAGTACTTC	CASTTEGSSETQYF
.	few	TRBV9	TRBJ2-3	TGTGCCAGCAGCGTAGGAGGGAGGAACACAGATACGCAGTATTTT	CASSVGGRNTDTQYF
.	few	TRBV6-1	TRBJ2-6	TGTGCCAGCAGTGGACGGGGGCCTACCTCTGGGGCCAACGTCCTGACTTTC	CASSGRGPTSGANVLTF
.	.	TRBV5-6	TRBJ2-7	TGTGCCAGCAGCTTGGTTCTGGTCTCGGGGACCCCCTACGAGCAGTACTTC	CASSLVLVSGTPYEQYF
TRBD1	.	TRBV7-2	TRBJ1-1	TGTGCCAGCAGCGCCAGTCGGGACAGCGAAGCTTTCTTT	CASSASRDSEAFF